This record concerns one T cell receptor beta chain sequence. The CDR3 is 13 residues long. V shed 3 bases and J shed 6 bases, with 11 bases lying between them. The germline CDR1 and CDR2 sequences are KGHSH and LQKENI. This sample was taken from a study of cytotoxic CD8 clonotypes in ibrutinib-treated CLL. About the study: In all, roughly 11 patients were relapsed/refractory, about 15 were treatment-naive and some 17 were IGHV unmutated. Complete response was seen in 2 patients and partial in roughly 25; roughly twelve progressed and roughly 15 stayed remitted after a median around 6 years.

The intended depth for sequencing was 1 in 200,000 to 1 in 1 million T cells. Sequencing was performed with immunoSEQ multiplex PCR; in TCRdb, only in-frame clones are kept and a portion is missing. The table lists over 150,000 clones, roughly 86% of them singletons. The source is a human donor with chronic lymphocytic leukemia. This chain links TRBV18 with TRBJ1-1; D may be TRBD1 (6 bases). The starting material was PBMCs, obtained after 12 months of ibrutinib treatment. In DNA form, the CDR3 reads TGTGCCAGCTCACCCCAGACAGGATCTGAAGCTTTCTTT. This gives the protein CASSPQTGSEAFF.